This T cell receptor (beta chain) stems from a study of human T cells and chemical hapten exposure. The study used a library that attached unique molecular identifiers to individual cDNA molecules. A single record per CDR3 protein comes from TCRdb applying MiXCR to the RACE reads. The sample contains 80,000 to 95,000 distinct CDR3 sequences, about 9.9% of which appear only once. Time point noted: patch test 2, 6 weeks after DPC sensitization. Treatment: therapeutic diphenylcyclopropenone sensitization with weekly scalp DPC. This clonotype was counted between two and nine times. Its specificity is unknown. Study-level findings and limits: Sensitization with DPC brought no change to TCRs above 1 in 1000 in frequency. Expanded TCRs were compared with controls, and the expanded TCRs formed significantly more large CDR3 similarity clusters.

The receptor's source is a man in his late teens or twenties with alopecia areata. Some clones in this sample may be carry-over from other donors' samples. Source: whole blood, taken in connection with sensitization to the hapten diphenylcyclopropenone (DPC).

The CDR3 nucleotides read TGTGCCAGCAGTCGCAGGGGGGGTGAAAAACTGTTTTTT. Its translation is CASSRRGGEKLFF. The chain links TRBV28 to TRBJ1-4; 7 bases align to TRBD1. The germline V gene encodes CDR1 MDHEN and CDR2 SYDVKM. This CDR3 has 13 amino acids. The V gene end was trimmed by 5 bases and the J gene end by 7 bases; junction bases not matched to a gene: 4.